Included here is one T cell receptor beta chain sequence, with context. Terminally differentiated effector memory CD45RA+ cells were excluded by CCR7 positive selection of CD45RO-negative cells. Deep level was the assay's run setting. This table comes from immunoSEQ multiplex PCR, and its TCRdb copy is limited to in-frame clones, with some not included. The table lists approximately 1.9 million clones, about 93% of them singletons, with 1.5% to 2% in the top ten. The record originates from a study of shared clonotypes between healthy human individuals. This CDR3 has 17 residues. The germline CDR1 and CDR2 sequences are SGHTA and FQGNSA. Germline trimming cut 2 bases from V and 6 bases from J; bases unmatched to any gene: 13.

The material sequenced was naive CD8+ T cells from PBMCs. The TCR was taken from a man aged 18 to 30 in good health. Some clones in this sample may be carry-over from other donors' samples. The genes are TRBV7-2 and TRBJ1-1, with TRBD1 identical over 9 bases. CDR3: CASSLTPPGTGYSEAFF. CDR3 in DNA: TGTGCCAGCAGCTTAACGCCGCCCGGGACAGGGTATTCTGAAGCTTTCTTT.